This entry lists 30 T cell receptor beta chains sequenced from one sample in a study of CD8 T cells in Susac syndrome. After extraction with the RNeasy kit, roughly 0.45 to 1 ug of the RNA was reverse transcribed using random hexamers. TCRdb re-called the immunoSEQ multiplex PCR reads through MiXCR, storing one row per CDR3 protein. The sample yields approximately 200,000 distinct CDR3 sequences, about 95% seen once. Sequencing was done on a sample of CD4+ T cells from PBMCs. The receptors originated from a human donor with multiple sclerosis.

V gene TRBV30 combines with J gene TRBJ2-5; a possible D gene is TRBD1 (5 bases). V was clipped by 0 bases and J by 0 bases, with 5 bases between them. Germline V CDR1 and CDR2: GTSNPN, SVGIG (reference sequence). CDR3 length: 13 residues. The CDR3 nucleotides read TGTGCCTGGAGTGTGGGGCACCAAGAGACCCAGTACTTC. Encoded protein: CAWSVGHQETQYF.

This clonotype was observed once. The gene calls are TRBV29-1 and TRBJ2-3; tentative D call: TRBD1 (5 bases). The CDR3 is 14 residues long. The V gene's germline CDR1 is SQVTM and CDR2 ANQGSEA. Trimming left V 4 bases short and J 2 bases short, with 13 bases between. The CDR3 DNA follows: TGCAGCGTTGTATCGCAGGGTTACACAGATACGCAGTATTTT. As protein: CSVVSQGYTDTQYF.

Here the CDR3 reads CASSLAGQPFSYEQYF. CDR3 nucleotides: TGTGCCAGCAGCTTAGCCGGACAGCCGTTCTCCTACGAGCAGTACTTC. The chain combines TRBV7-8 with TRBJ2-7; possibly TRBD1 for D (6 bases). V gave up 0 bases and J gave up 0 bases, with 12 bases separating them. There are 16 residues in the CDR3. The V gene's germline CDR1 is SGHVS and CDR2 FQNEAQ. Together with reference TRBV7-8 and TRBJ2-7, the CDR3 gives the full variable domain: GAGVSQSPRYKVAKRGQDVALRCDPISGHVSLFWYQQALGQGPEFLTYFQNEAQLDKSGLPSDRFFAERPEGSVSTLKIQRTQQEDSAVYLCASSLAGQPFSYEQYFGPGTRLTVT.

V usage is TRBV20-1 and J usage is TRBJ2-1; 7 nucleotides align to TRBD2. J gave up 9 bases and V 5 bases, and 13 bases lay outside the gene matches. The CDR3 covers 14 residues. Germline loops: CDR1 DFQATT, CDR2 SNEGSKA (reference sequence). CDR3 loop: CSAEMGDYFVEQFF. The CDR3 DNA follows: TGCAGTGCTGAAATGGGGGACTATTTTGTTGAGCAGTTCTTC.

The chain employs TRBV5-1 and TRBJ1-1; D is ambiguous. Germline V gives CDR1 SGHRS, CDR2 YFSETQ. Trimming left V 2 bases short and J 3 bases short, with 8 bases between. The CDR3 sequence is 13 residues long. Here the CDR3 DNA reads TGCGCCAGCAGCTTCGAAGTGGACACTGAAGCTTTCTTT. Translation gives CASSFEVDTEAFF. The variable domain in full, completed from reference TRBV5-1 and TRBJ1-1, reads KAGVTQTPRYLIKTRGQQVTLSCSPISGHRSVSWYQQTPGQGLQFLFEYFSETQRNKGNFPGRFSGRQFSNSRSEMNVSTLELGDSALYLCASSFEVDTEAFFGQGTRLTVV.

This chain links TRBV19 with TRBJ2-7; no definite D call. CDR1 is LNHDA and CDR2 is SQIVND in the germline V gene (reference sequence). There are 14 residues in the CDR3. Trimming took 7 bases from V and 2 from J, leaving 15 bases between them. The CDR3: CASTPGLGPYEQYF. DNA for the CDR3: TGTGCCAGTACTCCAGGCCTAGGTCCCTACGAGCAGTACTTC.

The V and J genes are TRBV12-5 and TRBJ2-7, with 9 nucleotides matching TRBD2. CDR3 length: 16 amino acids. V was clipped by 4 bases and J by 6 bases; unmatched bases: 13. CDR1 is LGHNT and CDR2 is FRNRAP in the germline V gene. CDR3 in DNA: TGTGCTAGTGGTTCGCCCTCGGGTAGCGGGGGTGCCGAGCAGTACTTC. This gives the protein CASGSPSGSGGAEQYF.

The chain combines TRBV9 with TRBJ2-7, with TRBD2 as a possible D gene (5 bases). The germline V gene has CDR1 SGDLS and CDR2 YYNGEE. The CDR3 has 14 residues. Deletions cut 0 bases from V and 7 bases from J, with 14 bases between. The CDR3 DNA sequence: TGTGCCAGCAGCGTAGAACCGGGCTCGGGAGAGCAGTACTTC. Translation gives CASSVEPGSGEQYF.

V and J are TRBV20-1 and TRBJ2-5, with a tentative D call TRBD2 (5 bases). Deletions cut 0 bases from V and 5 bases from J, with 19 bases between. The germline gives CDR1 DFQATT, CDR2 SNEGSKA (reference sequence). The CDR3 length is 16 residues. The CDR3 sequence is CSARDPAGGPAETQYF. The CDR3 coding sequence is TGCAGTGCTAGAGATCCGGCGGGTGGGCCCGCGGAGACCCAGTACTTC.

This clonotype was observed once. The genes are TRBV5-1 and TRBJ2-7, with TRBD2 matching over 7 bases. CDR1 and CDR2 (germline): SGHRS, YFSETQ. The CDR3 extends over 11 amino acids. The trim removed 8 bases at V and 8 bases at J, leaving 7 bases unmatched. CDR3 coding DNA: TGCGCCAGTACGGCGGGGGATAAGCAGTACTTC. It translates to CASTAGDKQYF. The full variable domain, in which reference TRBV5-1 and TRBJ2-7 provide the parts outside the CDR3, is KAGVTQTPRYLIKTRGQQVTLSCSPISGHRSVSWYQQTPGQGLQFLFEYFSETQRNKGNFPGRFSGRQFSNSRSEMNVSTLELGDSALYLCASTAGDKQYFGPGTRLTVT.

The genes are TRBV30 and TRBJ2-1; 7 bases align to TRBD1. This CDR3 contains 13 residues. The V gene's germline CDR1 is GTSNPN and CDR2 SVGIG (reference sequence). J gave up 4 bases and V 3 bases, and 3 bases lay outside the gene matches. This CDR3 reads CAWRRQGYNEQFF. DNA of the CDR3: TGTGCCTGGAGGAGACAGGGATACAATGAGCAGTTCTTC.

J is TRBJ2-7 and V is TRBV5-1; D uncertain. CDR1 is SGHRS and CDR2 is YFSETQ in the germline V gene. The CDR3 sequence is 13 residues long. Trimming took off 3 bases at V and 1 base at J, with 8 bases between the two ends. The CDR3 sequence is CASSSRASYEQYF. CDR3 coding DNA: TGCGCCAGCAGCTCCCGGGCATCCTACGAGCAGTACTTC.

This chain links TRBV18 with TRBJ2-5; D is possibly TRBD2 (5 bases). Germline V CDR1 and CDR2: KGHSH, LQKENI. The CDR3 contains 13 residues. With 3 bases removed from V and 5 bases from J, the gap between germline ends came to 10 bases. The CDR3 is CASSPRAQETQYF. Here the CDR3 DNA reads TGTGCCAGCTCACCGAGGGCTCAGGAGACCCAGTACTTC.

The rearrangement uses TRBV20-1 and TRBJ2-3; 11 bases fit TRBD2. J lost 8 bases, V lost 1 base, and 8 bases had no gene match. CDR1 and CDR2 (germline): DFQATT, SNEGSKA (reference sequence). The CDR3 is made up of 15 amino acids. CDR3 nucleotides: TGCAGTGCTAGAGCGCCATTAGCGGGAGGGGGTACGCAGTATTTT. Protein: CSARAPLAGGGTQYF.

The chain employs TRBV15 and TRBJ2-4; D assignment may be TRBD1 or TRBD2 (5 bases each). The CDR3 has 14 amino acids. CDR1 and CDR2 (germline): LNHNV, YYDKDF (reference sequence). The V gene lost 5 bases and the J gene lost 3 bases, with 11 bases spanning the gap. CDR3 in amino acids: CATSPAGGKNIQYF. DNA of the CDR3: TGTGCCACCAGCCCCGCTGGGGGCAAAAACATTCAGTACTTC.

This clonotype was counted between two and nine times. The chain couples TRBV12-3 or TRBV12-4 to TRBJ1-4; D is unclear. The length of the CDR3 is 11 residues. Deletions cut 3 bases from V and 8 bases from J, with 4 bases between. In DNA, the CDR3 is TGTGCCAGCAGTTTGGCCGAAAAACTGTTTTTT. Protein product: CASSLAEKLFF.

The chain carries TRBV20-1 and TRBJ2-1; 8 nucleotides match TRBD2. J lost 0 bases, V lost 6 bases, and 4 bases had no gene match. Germline values: CDR1 DFQATT, CDR2 SNEGSKA (reference sequence). The CDR3 totals 14 residues. Here the CDR3 reads CSAVAGTSYNEQFF. CDR3 bases: TGCAGTGCCGTAGCGGGGACCTCCTACAATGAGCAGTTCTTC.

V is TRBV29-1 and J is TRBJ1-1; TRBD1 might be the D (5 bases). The length of the CDR3 is 15 residues. Trimming pared 4 bases from V and 0 bases from J, leaving 15 bases between. The germline CDR1 and CDR2 sequences are SQVTM and ANQGSEA. The CDR3 region is CSVAGGWGMNTEAFF. The CDR3 bases are TGCAGCGTTGCGGGGGGTTGGGGGATGAACACTGAAGCTTTCTTT.

This chain connects TRBV7-8 to TRBJ2-1; a possible D gene is TRBD2 (6 bases). This CDR3 is 15 amino acids long. Per germline, CDR1 SGHVS and CDR2 FQNEAQ. V lost 6 bases to trimming and J lost 3 bases, with 15 bases between them. CDR3 sequence reads: CASSRTGTVYNEQFF. The DNA of the CDR3 is TGTGCCAGCAGTCGGACCGGGACTGTCTACAATGAGCAGTTCTTC.

V is TRBV5-5 and J is TRBJ1-2, with D perhaps matching TRBD1 (6 bases). The V gene lost 0 bases and the J gene lost 7 bases, with 13 bases spanning the gap. This CDR3 is 14 amino acids long. In germline, CDR1 is SGHKS, CDR2 YYEKEE (reference sequence). DNA for the CDR3: TGTGCCAGCAGCTTGGGTGGAGGGGGAGGTGGCTACACCTTC. The encoded protein is CASSLGGGGGGYTF.

The V call is TRBV12-3 or TRBV12-4, the J call TRBJ1-2, with D maybe TRBD1 (5 bases). Trimming left V 0 bases short and J 8 bases short, with 13 bases between. The CDR3 loop spans 14 amino acids. CDR3 loop: CASSLAGDPGGYTF. CDR3 DNA sequence: TGTGCCAGCAGTTTAGCGGGGGACCCGGGGGGCTACACCTTC.

The chain couples TRBV20-1 to TRBJ2-7; 10 bases are shared with TRBD1. The CDR3 spans 14 residues. The junction had 9 bases not matched to a gene; V was cut back by 5 bases and J by 5 bases. Germline V gives CDR1 DFQATT, CDR2 SNEGSKA (reference sequence). CDR3 sequence reads: CSAASGQGIHEQYF. Here the CDR3 DNA reads TGCAGTGCTGCATCGGGACAGGGGATCCACGAGCAGTACTTC.

The chain uses TRBV10-3 and TRBJ2-5, with D tentatively TRBD1 (5 bases). Germline-derived CDR1 and CDR2 are ENHRY and SYGVKD. V lost 6 bases to trimming and J lost 2 bases, with 10 bases between them. The CDR3 spans 13 residues. This chain's CDR3 is CAISLQEQETQYF. DNA of the CDR3: TGTGCCATCAGCTTACAGGAGCAAGAGACCCAGTACTTC.

The rearrangement joins TRBV30 to TRBJ2-7; D gene unclear. The germline gives CDR1 GTSNPN, CDR2 SVGIG (reference sequence). CDR3 length equals 14 residues. Between the trimmed V and J ends, which lost 0 bases and 5 bases, there was a span of 14 bases. The CDR3 DNA reads TGTGCCTGGAGTGTTAAGGACCCGCGTGACGAGCAGTACTTC. Encoded protein: CAWSVKDPRDEQYF.

V is TRBV6-5 and J is TRBJ2-7; maybe TRBD1 (5 bases). Looked up from germline, CDR1 is MNHEY and CDR2 is SVGAGI. The germline V and J ends were trimmed by 5 bases and 3 bases, with 14 bases remaining between them. The CDR3 is 14 amino acids. The CDR3 reads CASSELGQDYEQYF. Written as DNA, the CDR3 is TGTGCCAGCAGTGAACTCGGACAAGACTACGAGCAGTACTTC.

The chain is built from TRBV24-1 and TRBJ2-1; 7 bases align to TRBD2. With V trimmed by 2 bases and J by 3 bases, 9 bases remained unmatched. Germline lookup yields CDR1 KGHDR and CDR2 SFDVKD. There are 17 residues in the CDR3. CDR3 coding DNA: TGTGCCACCAGTGATTACGGGCGTCCGGGGGGCTACAATGAGCAGTTCTTC. Encoded protein: CATSDYGRPGGYNEQFF.

The V gene is TRBV9, the J gene TRBJ1-5, with D maybe TRBD1 (5 bases). CDR1 SGDLS and CDR2 YYNGEE come from the germline V gene. V was trimmed by 0 bases and J by 4 bases, leaving 11 bases between them. The CDR3 sequence is 15 residues long. CDR3 protein: CASSVGGMGNQPQHF. The CDR3 DNA reads as TGTGCCAGCAGCGTAGGGGGGATGGGGAATCAGCCCCAGCATTTT.

The V call is TRBV24-1, the J call TRBJ2-5; the D is unclear. This CDR3 contains 13 residues. V dropped 4 bases and J dropped 5 bases, with 10 bases sitting between them. Per the germline V gene, CDR1 is KGHDR and CDR2 is SFDVKD. Written as DNA, the CDR3 is TGTGCCACCAGTGACCATAACTGGGAGACCCAGTACTTC. Residues: CATSDHNWETQYF.

This chain links TRBV30 with TRBJ1-2; no clear D gene. The CDR3 sequence is 14 residues long. Trimming took 4 bases from V and 5 from J, leaving 17 bases between them. Germline values: CDR1 GTSNPN, CDR2 SVGIG (reference sequence). CDR3 sequence reads: CAWTSHGPRYGYTF. As DNA, the CDR3 is TGTGCCTGGACCTCCCACGGGCCGCGTTATGGCTACACCTTC.

This chain uses TRBV18 with TRBJ2-1, with D perhaps being TRBD1 or TRBD2 (5 bases each). Germline lookup yields CDR1 KGHSH and CDR2 LQKENI. This CDR3 is 16 amino acids long. The germline V and J ends were trimmed by 2 bases and 6 bases, with 17 bases remaining between them. Here the CDR3 DNA reads TGTGCCAGCTCACCAAAGATATCCGGGACCGCCAATGAGCAGTTCTTC. Encoded protein: CASSPKISGTANEQFF. The entire variable domain, with the rest obtained from reference TRBV18 and TRBJ2-1, is as follows: NAGVMQNPRHLVRRRGQEARLRCSPMKGHSHVYWYRQLPEEGLKFMVYLQKENIIDESGMPKERFSAEFPKEGPSILRIQQVVRGDSAAYFCASSPKISGTANEQFFGPGTRLTVL.